This is a list of T cell receptor beta chains from one sample in a study of shared clonotypes between healthy human individuals. Generated by immunoSEQ multiplex PCR, the TCRdb table keeps only in-frame clones and is missing some. The sample lists over a million clones, roughly 96% seen once, with roughly 1.1% in the top ten. The sample taken for sequencing was naive CD4+ T cells sorted from blood. These receptors originate from a man younger than 40 in good health. The CDR3 runs from the conserved cysteine through the conserved F or W. The D gene is left open where the match is weak. Clone sizes are given selectively: once, few, many, or a class where the clone is expanded.

clone_size j_call v_call d_call cdr3_aa cdr3_nt
NA TRBJ1-2 TRBV7-2 TRBD1 CASSKDRGRDYGYTF TGTGCCAGCAGCAAAGACAGGGGGCGCGACTATGGCTACACCTTC
NA TRBJ1-1 TRBV5-1 TRBD1 CASSYRDSHALGTEAFF TGCGCCAGCAGCTACCGGGACAGTCATGCCCTGGGCACTGAAGCTTTCTTT
NA TRBJ2-1 TRBV5-1 NA CASRPAGHRNVFEQFF TGCGCCAGCAGACCCGCCGGACACAGGAACGTGTTTGAGCAGTTCTTC
NA TRBJ2-5 TRBV7-9 NA CASSLGDSRQETQYF TGTGCCAGCAGCTTAGGAGACAGCCGCCAAGAGACCCAGTACTTC
NA TRBJ2-5 TRBV9 TRBD1 CASSLGTGKETQYF TGTGCCAGCAGCTTAGGGACAGGGAAAGAGACCCAGTACTTC
NA TRBJ2-4 TRBV7-2 NA CASSYLRNIQYF TGTGCCAGCAGCTATCTGCGGAACATTCAGTACTTC
NA TRBJ2-7 TRBV11-2 NA CASSLLSGRPYEQYF TGTGCCAGCAGCTTACTTAGCGGCAGACCCTACGAGCAGTACTTC
once TRBJ2-3 TRBV28 NA CASSYDTQYF TGTGCCAGCAGTTATGATACGCAGTATTTT
NA TRBJ2-7 TRBV19 TRBD2 CASSISASGNYEQYF TGTGCCAGTAGTATATCGGCTAGCGGAAACTACGAGCAGTACTTC
NA TRBJ1-5 TRBV7-9 NA CASSPRRNQPQHF TGTGCCAGCAGCCCCCGCCGTAATCAGCCCCAGCATTTT
NA TRBJ1-1 TRBV6-1 NA CASRQMNTEAFF TGTGCCTCCCGACAGATGAACACTGAAGCTTTCTTT
NA TRBJ1-3 TRBV10-3 NA CAIRRQPNSGNTIYF TGTGCCATCCGAAGACAGCCCAACTCTGGAAACACCATATATTTT
once TRBJ1-3 TRBV9 TRBD1 CASSSRRSQGESGNTIYF TGTGCCAGCAGCTCCCGGAGGTCGCAGGGGGAATCTGGAAACACCATATATTTT